This T cell receptor beta chain derives from a study of PD-1 blockade in mismatch repair-deficient tumors. Study-level information: All were previously treated, progressing patients with around 12 mismatch repair-deficient cancer types.

All patients were mismatch repair deficient, assessed by either PCR or immunohistochemistry. Trimming removed 6 bases at V and 6 bases at J, with 9 bases between. Germline V gene data show CDR1 as MDHEN and CDR2 as SYDVKM. The CDR3 is 11 amino acids. With respect to this clone: Antigen unknown.

The method was immunoSEQ multiplex PCR; TCRdb's version includes in-frame clones alone and lacks a portion of them. Of about 130,000 clones in the sample, more than 70% were seen once. Study-level findings and limits: Tumor-resident clones, often undetectable pretreatment in blood, expanded then contracted after pembrolizumab.

The rearrangement links TRBV28 to TRBJ2-7; D tentatively fits TRBD1 or TRBD2 (6 bases each). This clonotype originated in an adult with mismatch repair-deficient cancer. Sequenced here: peripheral blood, sampled just under 74 weeks after starting pembrolizumab. CDR3 amino acids: CASREGGEQYF. CDR3 nucleotides: TGTGCCAGCAGGGAGGGGGGCGAGCAGTACTTC. The entire variable domain, with the rest obtained from reference TRBV28 and TRBJ2-7, is as follows: DVKVTQSSRYLVKRTGEKVFLECVQDMDHENMFWYRQDPGLGLRLIYFSYDVKMKEKGDIPEGYSVSREKKERFSLILESASTNQTSMYLCASREGGEQYFGPGTRLTVT.